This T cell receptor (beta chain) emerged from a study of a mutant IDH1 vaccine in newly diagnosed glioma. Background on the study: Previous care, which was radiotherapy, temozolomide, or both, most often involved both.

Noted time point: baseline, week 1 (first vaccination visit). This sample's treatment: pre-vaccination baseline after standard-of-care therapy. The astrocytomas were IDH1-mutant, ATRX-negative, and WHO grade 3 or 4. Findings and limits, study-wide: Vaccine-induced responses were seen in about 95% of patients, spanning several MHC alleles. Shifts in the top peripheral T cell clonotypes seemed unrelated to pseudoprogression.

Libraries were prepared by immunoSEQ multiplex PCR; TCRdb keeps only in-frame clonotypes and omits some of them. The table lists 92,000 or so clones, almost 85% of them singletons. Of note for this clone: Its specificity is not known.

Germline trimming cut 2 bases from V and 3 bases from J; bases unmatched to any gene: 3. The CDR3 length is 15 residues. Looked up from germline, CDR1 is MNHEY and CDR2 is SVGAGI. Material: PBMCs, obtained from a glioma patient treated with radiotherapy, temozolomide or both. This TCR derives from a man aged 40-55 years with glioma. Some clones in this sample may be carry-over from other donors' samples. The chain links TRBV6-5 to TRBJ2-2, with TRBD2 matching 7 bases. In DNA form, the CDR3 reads TGTGCCAGCAGTTACGGGGGAGGGCACACCGGGGAGCTGTTTTTT. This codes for CASSYGGGHTGELFF.